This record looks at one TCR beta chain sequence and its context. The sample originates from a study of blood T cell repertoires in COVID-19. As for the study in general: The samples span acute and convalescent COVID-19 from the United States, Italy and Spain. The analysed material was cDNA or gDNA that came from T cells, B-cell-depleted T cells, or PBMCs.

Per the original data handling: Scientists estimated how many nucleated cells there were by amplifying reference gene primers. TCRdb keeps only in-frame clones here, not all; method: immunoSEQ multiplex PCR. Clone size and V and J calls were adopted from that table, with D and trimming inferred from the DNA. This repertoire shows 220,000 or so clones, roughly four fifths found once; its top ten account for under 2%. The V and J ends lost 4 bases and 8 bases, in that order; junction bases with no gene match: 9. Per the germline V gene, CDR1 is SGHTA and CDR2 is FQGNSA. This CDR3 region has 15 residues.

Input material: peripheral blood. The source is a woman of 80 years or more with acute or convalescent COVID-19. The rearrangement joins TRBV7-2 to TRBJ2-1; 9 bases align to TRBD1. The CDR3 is CASSSRDRAAYEQFF. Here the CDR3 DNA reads TGTGCCAGCAGCTCCCGGGACAGGGCAGCCTATGAGCAGTTCTTC.